These T cell receptor beta chains were read from a single sample in a study of beta chain features in type 1 diabetes. This table comes from immunoSEQ multiplex PCR, and its TCRdb copy is limited to in-frame clones, with some not included. The sample comprises 330,000 or so clones, roughly 12% of which are singletons, and 0.01% rests with the top ten. Sequenced: naive CD4+ T cells from blood. These receptors were taken from a young woman with type 1 diabetes. Each CDR3 is given with its conserved first and last residue.

v_call	j_call	cdr3_aa
TRBV4-3	TRBJ2-7	CASSQDGQAYYEQYF
TRBV29-1	TRBJ2-3	CSAVPGPGGDTQYF
TRBV11-2	TRBJ2-7	CASSLYDLKQYF
TRBV28	TRBJ1-1	CASSLSSGDTEAFF
TRBV4-3	TRBJ2-7	CASSQASDSYEQYF
TRBV10-3	TRBJ1-6	CAISVGANSPLHF
TRBV18	TRBJ1-1	CASSQGDPGTEAFF
TRBV5-1	TRBJ2-7	CASRWSVADSYEQYF
TRBV19	TRBJ2-7	CASRLDRGYEQYF
TRBV27	TRBJ1-2	CASRRGTGNYGYTF
TRBV28	TRBJ2-1	CASSFWTSGRGEQFF
TRBV15	TRBJ1-4	CATTQSTGGREKLFF
TRBV7-9	TRBJ1-2	CASSYSLGQGYGYTF
TRBV19	TRBJ2-1	CASSIRDRVNEQFF
TRBV18	TRBJ2-7	CASSRDRNSYEQYF
TRBV7-2	TRBJ2-5	CASSTAGPIDGETQYF
TRBV19	TRBJ1-6	CASRLGPVNSPLHF
TRBV29-1	TRBJ1-1	CSVGTGRTEAFF